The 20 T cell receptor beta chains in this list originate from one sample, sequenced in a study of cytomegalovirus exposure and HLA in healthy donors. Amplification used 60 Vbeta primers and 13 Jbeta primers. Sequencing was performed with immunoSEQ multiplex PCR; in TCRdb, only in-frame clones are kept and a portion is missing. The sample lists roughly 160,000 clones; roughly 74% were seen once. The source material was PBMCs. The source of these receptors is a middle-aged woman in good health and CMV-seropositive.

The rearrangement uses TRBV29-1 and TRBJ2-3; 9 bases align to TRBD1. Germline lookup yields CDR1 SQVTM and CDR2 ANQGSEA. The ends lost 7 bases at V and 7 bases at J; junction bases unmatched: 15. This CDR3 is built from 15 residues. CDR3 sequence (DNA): TGCAGCGCCGAGCGGACAGGGGCGTTCATGCATACGCAGTATTTT. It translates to CSAERTGAFMHTQYF.

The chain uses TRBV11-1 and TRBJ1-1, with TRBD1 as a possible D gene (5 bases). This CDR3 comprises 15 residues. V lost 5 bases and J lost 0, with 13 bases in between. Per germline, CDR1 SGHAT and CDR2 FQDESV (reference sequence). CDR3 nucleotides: TGTGCCAGCAGCGTAAGACAGTTCATGAACACTGAAGCTTTCTTT. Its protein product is CASSVRQFMNTEAFF.

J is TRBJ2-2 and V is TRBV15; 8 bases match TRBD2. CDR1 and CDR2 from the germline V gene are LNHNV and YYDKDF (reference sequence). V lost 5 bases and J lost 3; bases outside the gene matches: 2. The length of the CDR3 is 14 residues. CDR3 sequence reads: CATSPGGDTGELFF. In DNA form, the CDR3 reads TGTGCCACCAGCCCGGGAGGGGACACCGGGGAGCTGTTTTTT.

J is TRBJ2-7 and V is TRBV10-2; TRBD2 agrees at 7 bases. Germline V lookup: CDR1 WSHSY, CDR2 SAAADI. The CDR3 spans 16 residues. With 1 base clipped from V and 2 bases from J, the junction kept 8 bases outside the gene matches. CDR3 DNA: TGCGCCAGCAGTGAGTGGTCTAGCGGATCGCCCTACGAGCAGTACTTC. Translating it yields CASSEWSSGSPYEQYF.

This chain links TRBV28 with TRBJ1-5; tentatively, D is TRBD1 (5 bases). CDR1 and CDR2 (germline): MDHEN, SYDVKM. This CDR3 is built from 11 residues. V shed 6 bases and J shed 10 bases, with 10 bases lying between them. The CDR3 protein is CASSPGYPQHF. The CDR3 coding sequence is TGTGCCAGCAGCCCAGGGTATCCCCAGCATTTT.

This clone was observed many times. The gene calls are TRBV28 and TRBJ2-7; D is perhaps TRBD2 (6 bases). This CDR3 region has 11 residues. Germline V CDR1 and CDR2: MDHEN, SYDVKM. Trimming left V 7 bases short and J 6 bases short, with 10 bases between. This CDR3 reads CASTRRGEQYF. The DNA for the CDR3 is TGTGCCAGCACAAGGAGGGGCGAGCAGTACTTC.

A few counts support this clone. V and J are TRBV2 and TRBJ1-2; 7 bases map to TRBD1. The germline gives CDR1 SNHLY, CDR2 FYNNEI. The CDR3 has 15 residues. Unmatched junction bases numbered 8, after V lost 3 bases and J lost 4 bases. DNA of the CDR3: TGTGCCAGCAGTGATCGTGTGGGACAGAGCTATGGCTACACCTTC. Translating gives CASSDRVGQSYGYTF.

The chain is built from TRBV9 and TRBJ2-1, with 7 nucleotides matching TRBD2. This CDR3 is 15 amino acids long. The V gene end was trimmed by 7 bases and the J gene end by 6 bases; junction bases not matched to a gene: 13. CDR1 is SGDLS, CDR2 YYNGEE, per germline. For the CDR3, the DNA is TGTGCCAGCTCGACCGGGACTACGATGGGCAATGAGCAGTTCTTC. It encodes CASSTGTTMGNEQFF. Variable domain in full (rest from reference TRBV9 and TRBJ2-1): DSGVTQTPKHLITATGQRVTLRCSPRSGDLSVYWYQQSLDQGLQFLIQYYNGEERAKGNILERFSAQQFPDLHSELNLSSLELGDSALYFCASSTGTTMGNEQFFGPGTRLTVL.

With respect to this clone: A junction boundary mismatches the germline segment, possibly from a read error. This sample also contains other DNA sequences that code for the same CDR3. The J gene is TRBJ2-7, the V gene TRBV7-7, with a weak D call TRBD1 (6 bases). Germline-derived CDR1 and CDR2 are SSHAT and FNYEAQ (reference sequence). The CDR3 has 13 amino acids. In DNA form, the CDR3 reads TGTGCTAGCAGCTTTTCGGACAGACAACCTAAGTACTTC. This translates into CASSFSDRQPKYF.

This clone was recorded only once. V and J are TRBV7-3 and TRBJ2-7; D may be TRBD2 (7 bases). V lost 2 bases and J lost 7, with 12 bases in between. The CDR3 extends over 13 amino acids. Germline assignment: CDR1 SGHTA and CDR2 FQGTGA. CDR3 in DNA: TGTGCCAGCAGCTTAGCGGGGGCGCGGGAGCAGTACTTC. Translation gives CASSLAGAREQYF.

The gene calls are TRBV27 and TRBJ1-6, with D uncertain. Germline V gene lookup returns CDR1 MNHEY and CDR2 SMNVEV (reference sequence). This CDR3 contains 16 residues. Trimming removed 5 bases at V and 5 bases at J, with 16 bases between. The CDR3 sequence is CASSLGRGRDNSPLHF. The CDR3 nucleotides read TGTGCCAGCAGTCTAGGAAGAGGCCGAGATAATTCACCCCTCCACTTT.

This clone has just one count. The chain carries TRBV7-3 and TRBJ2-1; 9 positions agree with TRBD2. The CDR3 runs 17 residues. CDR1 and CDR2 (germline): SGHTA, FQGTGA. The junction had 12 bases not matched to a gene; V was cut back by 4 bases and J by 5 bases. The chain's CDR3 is CASSSTGGGRVHNEQFF. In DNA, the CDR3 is TGTGCCAGCAGCTCGACGGGAGGCGGGAGGGTTCACAATGAGCAGTTCTTC.

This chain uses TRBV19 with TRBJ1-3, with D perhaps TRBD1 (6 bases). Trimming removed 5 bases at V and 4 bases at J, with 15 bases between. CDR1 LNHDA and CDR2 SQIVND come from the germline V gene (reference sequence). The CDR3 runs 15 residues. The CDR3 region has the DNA TGTGCCAGTAGTCCTGGGGGGGCGTCGGGAAACACCATATATTTT. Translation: CASSPGGASGNTIYF.

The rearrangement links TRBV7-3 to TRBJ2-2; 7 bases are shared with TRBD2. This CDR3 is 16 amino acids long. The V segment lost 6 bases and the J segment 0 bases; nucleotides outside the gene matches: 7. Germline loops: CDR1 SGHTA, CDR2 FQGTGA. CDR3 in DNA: TGTGCCAGCAGACTCGTCGGGGGGTCGAACACCGGGGAGCTGTTTTTT. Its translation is CASRLVGGSNTGELFF.

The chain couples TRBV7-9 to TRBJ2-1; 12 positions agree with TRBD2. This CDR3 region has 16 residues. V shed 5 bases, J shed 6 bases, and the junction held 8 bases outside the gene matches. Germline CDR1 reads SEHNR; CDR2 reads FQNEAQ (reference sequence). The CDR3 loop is CASSETSGRRGNEQFF. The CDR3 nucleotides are TGTGCCAGCAGCGAGACTAGCGGGAGAAGGGGCAATGAGCAGTTCTTC.

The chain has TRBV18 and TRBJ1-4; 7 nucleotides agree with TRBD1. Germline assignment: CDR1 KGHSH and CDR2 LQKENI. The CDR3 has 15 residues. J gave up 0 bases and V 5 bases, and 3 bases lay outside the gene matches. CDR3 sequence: CASSSRGTTNEKLFF. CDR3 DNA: TGTGCCAGCTCATCCAGGGGGACAACTAATGAAAAACTGTTTTTT.

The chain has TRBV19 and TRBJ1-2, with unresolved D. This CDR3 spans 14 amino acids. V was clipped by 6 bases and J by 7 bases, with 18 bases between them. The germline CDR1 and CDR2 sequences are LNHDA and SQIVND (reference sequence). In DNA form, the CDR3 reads TGTGCCAGTAGAATGAGAGGCCCAGTATCTGGCTACACCTTC. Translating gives CASRMRGPVSGYTF. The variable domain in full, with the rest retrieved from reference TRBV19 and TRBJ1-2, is DGGITQSPKYLFRKEGQNVTLSCEQNLNHDAMYWYRQDPGQGLRLIYYSQIVNDFQKGDIAEGYSVSREKKESFPLTVTSAQKNPTAFYLCASRMRGPVSGYTFGSGTRLTVV.

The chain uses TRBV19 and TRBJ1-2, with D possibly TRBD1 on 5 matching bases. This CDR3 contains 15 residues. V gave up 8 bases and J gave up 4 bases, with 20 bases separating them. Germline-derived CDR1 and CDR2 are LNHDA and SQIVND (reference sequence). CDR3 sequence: CASDGEAQGTYGYTF. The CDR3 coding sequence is TGTGCCAGTGACGGGGAGGCCCAGGGTACCTATGGCTACACCTTC.

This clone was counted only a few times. In DNA form, the CDR3 reads TGTGCCAGCAGGGTCGGAATGGGCTCCTACGAGCAGTACTTC. This gives the protein CASRVGMGSYEQYF. The chain has TRBV6-5 and TRBJ2-5, with unresolved D. The J call is uncertain, as TRBJ2-7 better fits the DNA end. The CDR3 contains 14 residues. Per the germline V gene, CDR1 is MNHEY and CDR2 is SVGAGI.

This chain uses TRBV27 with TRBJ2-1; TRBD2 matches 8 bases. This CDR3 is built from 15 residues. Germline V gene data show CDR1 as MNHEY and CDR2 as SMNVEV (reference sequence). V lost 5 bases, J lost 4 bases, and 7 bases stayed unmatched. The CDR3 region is CASSPTGGRYNEQFF. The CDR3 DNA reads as TGTGCCAGCAGTCCGACGGGCGGGAGGTACAATGAGCAGTTCTTC.